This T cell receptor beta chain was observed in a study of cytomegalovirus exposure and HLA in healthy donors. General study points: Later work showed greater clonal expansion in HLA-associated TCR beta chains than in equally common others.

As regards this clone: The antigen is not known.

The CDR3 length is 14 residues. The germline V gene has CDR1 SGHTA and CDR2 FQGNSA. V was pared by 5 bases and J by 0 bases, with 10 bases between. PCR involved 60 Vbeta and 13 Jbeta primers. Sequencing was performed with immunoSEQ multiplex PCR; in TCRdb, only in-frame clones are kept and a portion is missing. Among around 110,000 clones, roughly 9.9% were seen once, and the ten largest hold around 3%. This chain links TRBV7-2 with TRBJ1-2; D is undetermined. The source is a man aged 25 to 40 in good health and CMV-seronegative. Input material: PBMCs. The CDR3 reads CASSLPVTNYGYTF. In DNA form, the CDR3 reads TGTGCCAGCAGCCTCCCAGTCACTAACTATGGCTACACCTTC.